This T cell receptor beta chain was recorded in a study of tumor-infiltrating lymphocytes in primary liver carcinoma (dated by TCRdb to 2015 to 2018). Looking at the study overall: Of the five patients (three men and two women, aged 30 to 69 years), four had hepatocellular carcinoma and one had combined HCC and intrahepatic cholangiocarcinoma. The tumors of the five patients were staged as T1-T3 N0M0, with maximum diameters ranging from roughly 4.2 to 10 cm. Samples yielded roughly 3.5 to 7.5 million productive TCRbeta reads; read depth did not differ significantly between tissue types. For each liver tumor, the study sampled five regions along with adjacent normal tissue and blood, and applied TCRbeta repertoire sequencing, expression microarrays and whole-exome sequencing. TCRbeta repertoire sequencing covered roughly 35 specimens from 5 patients: 25 or so tumor regions, 5 adjacent noncancerous liver tissues and 5 peripheral blood samples. The approximately 25 tumor region samples were profiled with Agilent mRNA microarrays so that TCRbeta repertoire diversity could be related to the local molecular phenotype. Reproducibility between technical replicate repertoires was high, with correlation coefficients above 0.95 and mean shared-clone rates roughly 0.87. Paper-wide results and their limitations: Only about 8-24% of top clones were present in all five regions of a tumor, suggesting spatial heterogeneity of tumor-infiltrating T cells. Repertoire overlap was higher between tumor regions (mean roughly 35%) than tumor-adjacent (around 17%) or tumor-blood (approximately 15%) pairs, consistent with antigen-driven expansion. A significantly larger repertoire fraction was made up by the top 250 clones in tumors than in blood (p = 0.039). The study included only a few patients, and the authors note findings should be validated in a larger study. Bulk unsorted samples precluded comparing CD4+ and CD8+ T cell repertoires. Because sequencing covered only the TCR beta chain and unpaired alpha chains were not captured, true repertoire diversity is likely underestimated.

A constant-region primer and ProtoScript II reverse transcriptase were used to reverse-transcribe TCRbeta-specific cDNA from 500 ng total RNA. Construction of the TCRbeta libraries relied on three nested rounds of multiplex PCR, following a slightly modified ARM-PCR procedure. Each of the first two PCR rounds ran for approximately 10 cycles using multiplex TRBV1-TRBV30 forward primers together with a Cbeta reverse primer. Sample barcodes and Illumina adapters were added in a final 25-cycle PCR with Deep VentR polymerase. Before sequencing, amplicons between 200 and 500 bp were purified from gel using a QIAquick gel extraction kit. An Illumina HiSeq 2500 was used to sequence the TCRbeta amplicons with 250-bp paired-end reads. Per the authors' processing: Reads were quality-trimmed with Trimmomatic v0.33, and paired reads were merged with FLASH v1.2.11 to recover full CDR3 sequences. V, D and J germline segments were assigned to the rearranged TCRbeta sequences by MiGEC v1.2.1b. VDJtools v1.0.0 computed clonotype statistics and Shannon-Wiener diversity indices. To cut down on sampling bias, every analysis after diversity analysis relied on just the 250 most abundant clonotypes from each sample. The public reads were reprocessed in TCRdb via fastp at Q25 and MiXCR, keeping in-frame beta chains. Every distinct CDR3 protein forms one entry, paired with its most common genes and DNA. The V and J calls were determined by TCRdb, not by the authors. The sample table shows approximately 110,000 distinct CDR3 sequences, and under 65% are seen once. Approximately 8% of the sample belongs to the ten largest clones.

Concerning this clonotype: The specificity of this receptor is unknown. No base qualities exist here, and no much larger clone lies one base off it.

Without any cell sorting, total RNA and DNA were co-extracted from about 20-30 mg of bulk tissue using the AllPrep DNA/RNA mini kit. Five patients with histopathologically diagnosed primary liver carcinoma underwent surgical resection in China between November 2015 and 2016. At the time of sampling, the patients had chronic HBV infection and had not received any treatment. Each tumor was sampled at five spatially separated regions: the superior, inferior, left-lateral and right-lateral poles and the tumor centre. According to histology, viable tumor cells made up more than 90% of every tumor sample. Fresh tumor and adjacent tissue pieces were bisected, with one half stored in RNAlater at -80 degrees C and the other half sent for histology. V and J are truncated by 0 bases and 0 bases respectively, leaving an intervening sequence of 11 bases. CDR1 DFQATT and CDR2 SNEGSKA were looked up in the germline V gene (reference sequence). The CDR3 starts with the cysteine, ends with the phenylalanine, and has 16 residues. The only DNA kept is the CDR3, 48 bases in frame from the first base.

This receptor was identified in a woman aged 55-69 years with primary liver carcinoma and hepatitis B virus infection. The sequenced sample consisted of liver tumor tissue from sampling region 3. The label giving this sample's cell subset or site can be read as: tumor region T3, left-lateral pole. The chain was built from TRBV20-1 and TRBJ2-2; perhaps TRBD1 is the D gene, with 5 bases matching. The DNA is TGCAGTGCTAGAGATCTGAAGGGGTCGAACACCGGGGAGCTGTTTTTT. Its protein product is CSARDLKGSNTGELFF.